This T cell receptor (beta chain) appears in the sequencing data of a study of tumor-infiltrating lymphocytes in primary liver carcinoma. Study-wide background: Samples returned roughly 3.5 to 8 million productive TCRbeta reads, a yield that was similar across tissue types. Overall study results and limits: CD8+ and CD4+ repertoires went uncompared, the samples being bulk unsorted. Reduced overlap was seen in tumor-adjacent and tumor-blood pairs versus tumor region pairs. The top-250-clone fraction was significantly higher in tumors than in blood (p = 0.039).

Concerning this clonotype: What it recognizes is unknown.

cDNA specific to TCR beta was made from roughly 500 ng of total RNA, with a constant-region primer employed for priming. ARM-PCR was slightly modified, and three nested multiplex PCR rounds with it gave rise to the TCR beta libraries. From the multiplex PCR reads, TCRdb called clonotypes with MiXCR, one entry per CDR3 protein. The table has 300,000 to 350,000 distinct CDR3 sequences, roughly three fifths seen once. Out of unsorted whole blood came the blood RNA, and germline DNA was extracted as well. The TCR was taken from a woman aged 25-40 years with primary liver carcinoma and hepatitis B virus infection. The sample taken for sequencing was peripheral blood.

The CDR3 DNA sequence: TGCGCCAGCAGCCAAGAAGGCTCCTTAACAGGGATCTCCTACGAGCAGTACTTC. Protein: CASSQEGSLTGISYEQYF. V and J are TRBV4-3 and TRBJ2-5, with a tentative D call TRBD1 (6 bases). The DNA end is more similar to TRBJ2-7, so the J call may be wrong. Germline CDR1 LGHNA, CDR2 YSLEER. There are 18 residues in the CDR3.